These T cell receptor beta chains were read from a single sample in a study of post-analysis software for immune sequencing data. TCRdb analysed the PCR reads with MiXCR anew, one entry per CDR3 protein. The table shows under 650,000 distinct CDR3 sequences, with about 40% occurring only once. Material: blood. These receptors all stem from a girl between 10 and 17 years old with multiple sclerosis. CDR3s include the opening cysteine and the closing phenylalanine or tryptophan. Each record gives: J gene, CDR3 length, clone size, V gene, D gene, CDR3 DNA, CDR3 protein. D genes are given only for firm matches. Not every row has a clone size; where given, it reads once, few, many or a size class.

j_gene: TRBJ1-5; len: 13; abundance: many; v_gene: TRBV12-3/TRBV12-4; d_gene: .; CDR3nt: TGTGCCAGCAGTTTAGGTGGGAGTCAGCCCCAGCATTTT; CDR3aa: CASSLGGSQPQHF
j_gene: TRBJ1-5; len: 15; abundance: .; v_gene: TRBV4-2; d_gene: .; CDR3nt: TGTGCCAGCAGCCAAGAAGGGGGAACGGATCAGCCCCAGCATTTT; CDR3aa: CASSQEGGTDQPQHF
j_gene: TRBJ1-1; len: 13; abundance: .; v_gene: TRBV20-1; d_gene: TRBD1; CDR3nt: TGCAGTGCCCTGACAGGGGGGGACACTGAAGCTTTCTTT; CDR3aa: CSALTGGDTEAFF
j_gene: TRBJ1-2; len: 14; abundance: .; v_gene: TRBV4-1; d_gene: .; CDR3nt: TGCGCCAGCAGTCGGGAGTCCGGGCCGGGGGGCTACACCTTC; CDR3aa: CASSRESGPGGYTF
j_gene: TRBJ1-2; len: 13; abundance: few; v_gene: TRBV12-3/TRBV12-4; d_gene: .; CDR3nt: TGTGCCAGCAGTCCCGCAGGGAACTATGGCTACACCTTC; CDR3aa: CASSPAGNYGYTF
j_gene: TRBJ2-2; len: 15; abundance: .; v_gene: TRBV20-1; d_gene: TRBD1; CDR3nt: TGCAGTGCTAGAGGCCGGGACAGGATTCACGGGGAGCTGTTTTTT; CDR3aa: CSARGRDRIHGELFF
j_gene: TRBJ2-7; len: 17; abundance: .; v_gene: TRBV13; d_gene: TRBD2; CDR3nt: TGTGCCAGCAGCACCAACCTAGCGGGAAACCCCTCCTACGAGCAGTACTTC; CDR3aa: CASSTNLAGNPSYEQYF
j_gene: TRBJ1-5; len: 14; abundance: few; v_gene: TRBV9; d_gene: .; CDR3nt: TGTGCCAGCAGCGCAGGTCTGGTCGGACAGCCCCAGCATTTT; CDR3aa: CASSAGLVGQPQHF
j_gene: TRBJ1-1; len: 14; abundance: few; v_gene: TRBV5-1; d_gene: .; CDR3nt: TGCGCCAGCAGCCCGGACGGCTCGAACACTGAAGCTTTCTTT; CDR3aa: CASSPDGSNTEAFF
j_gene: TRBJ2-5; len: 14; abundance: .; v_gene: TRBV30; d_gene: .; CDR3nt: TGTGCCTGGAGTCGGGGACTGCTCCAAGAGACCCAGTACTTC; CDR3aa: CAWSRGLLQETQYF
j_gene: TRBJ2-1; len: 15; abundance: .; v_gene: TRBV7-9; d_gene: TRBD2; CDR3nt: TGTGCCAGCAGCCCCCGGGCTAGCGGGAGGAATGAGCAGTTCTTC; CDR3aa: CASSPRASGRNEQFF
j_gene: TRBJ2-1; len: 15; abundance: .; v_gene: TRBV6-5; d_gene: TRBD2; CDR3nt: TGTGCCAGCAGTACCGGACTAGCGGGTACAATGGTGCAGTTCTTC; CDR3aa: CASSTGLAGTMVQFF
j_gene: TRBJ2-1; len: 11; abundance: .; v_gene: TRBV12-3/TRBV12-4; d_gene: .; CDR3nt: TGTGCCAGCAGCGCCGAGAATGAGCAGTTCTTC; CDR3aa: CASSAENEQFF
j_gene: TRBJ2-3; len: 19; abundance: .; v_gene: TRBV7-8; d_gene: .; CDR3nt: TGTGCCAGCAGCTTATTAGGAAAAGGGCTATTAGGCTCTAGGGATACGCAGTATTTT; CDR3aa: CASSLLGKGLLGSRDTQYF
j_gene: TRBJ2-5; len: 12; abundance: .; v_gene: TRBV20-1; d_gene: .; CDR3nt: TGCAGTGCTAGCGAGAGGGAAGAGACCCAGTACTTC; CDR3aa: CSASEREETQYF
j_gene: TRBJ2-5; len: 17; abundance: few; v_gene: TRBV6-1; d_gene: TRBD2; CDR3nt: TGTGCCAGCAGTGAAGGGACTAGCGGCTTCCGGGGAGAGACCCAGTACTTC; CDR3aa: CASSEGTSGFRGETQYF
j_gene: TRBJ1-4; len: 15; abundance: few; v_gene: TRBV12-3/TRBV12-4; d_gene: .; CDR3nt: TGTGCCAGCAGGGCCTTGACAGGAGATAATGAAAAACTGTTTTTT; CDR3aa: CASRALTGDNEKLFF
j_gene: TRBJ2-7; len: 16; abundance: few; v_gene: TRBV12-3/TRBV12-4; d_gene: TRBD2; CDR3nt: TGTGCCAGCAGTCGGACTAGCGGGGCCGGCTCCTACGAGCAGTACTTC; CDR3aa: CASSRTSGAGSYEQYF
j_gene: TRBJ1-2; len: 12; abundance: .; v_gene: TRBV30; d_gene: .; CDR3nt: TGTGCCTGGAGTCGGGACCGGGGTTTGGACACCTTC; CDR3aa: CAWSRDRGLDTF
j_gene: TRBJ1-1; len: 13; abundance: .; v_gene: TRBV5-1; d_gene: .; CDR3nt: TGCGCCAGCAGTGCTCCCATGAACACTGAAGCTTTCTTT; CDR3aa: CASSAPMNTEAFF
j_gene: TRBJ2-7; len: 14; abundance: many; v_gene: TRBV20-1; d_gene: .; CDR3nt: TGCAGTGCTAGACTCCCAGCCGAGATAACCGAGCAGTACTTC; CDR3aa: CSARLPAEITEQYF
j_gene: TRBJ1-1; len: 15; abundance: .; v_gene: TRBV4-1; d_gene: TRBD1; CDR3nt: TGCGCCAGCAGCCCCGGGACAGGGGCCCCAACTGAAGCTTTCTTT; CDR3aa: CASSPGTGAPTEAFF
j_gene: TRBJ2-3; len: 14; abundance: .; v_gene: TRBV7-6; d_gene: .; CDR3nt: TGTGCCAGCAAATGGGTGACTAGCACAGATACGCAGTATTTT; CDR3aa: CASKWVTSTDTQYF
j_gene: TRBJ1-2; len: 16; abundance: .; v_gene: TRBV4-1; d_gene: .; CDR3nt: TGCGCCAGCAGCCAAGTAGGGAGAGGGAGGGACTATGGCTACACCTTC; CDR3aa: CASSQVGRGRDYGYTF
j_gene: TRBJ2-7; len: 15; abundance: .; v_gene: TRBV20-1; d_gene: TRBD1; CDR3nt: TGCAGTGCTAGAGCTCCCGGGACAGGAATCTACGAGCAGTACTTC; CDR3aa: CSARAPGTGIYEQYF
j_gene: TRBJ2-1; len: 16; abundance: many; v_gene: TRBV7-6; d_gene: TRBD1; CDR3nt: TGTGCCAGCAGCTCATCGGACAGGGGTGGTTACAATGAGCAGTTCTTC; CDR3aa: CASSSSDRGGYNEQFF
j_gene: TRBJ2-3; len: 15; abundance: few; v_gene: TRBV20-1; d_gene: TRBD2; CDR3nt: TGCAGTGCTAGAGATGCTAGCGGGGGGCCATATACGCAGTATTTT; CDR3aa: CSARDASGGPYTQYF
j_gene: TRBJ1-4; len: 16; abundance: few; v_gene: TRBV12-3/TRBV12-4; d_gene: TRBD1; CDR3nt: TGTGCCAGCAGGATCCAGACCGGGACAGGAACCGAAAAACTGTTTTTT; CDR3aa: CASRIQTGTGTEKLFF
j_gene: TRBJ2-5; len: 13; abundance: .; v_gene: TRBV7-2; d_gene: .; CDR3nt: TGTGCCAGCAGCTGGATGGGCGGGGAGACCCAGTACTTC; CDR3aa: CASSWMGGETQYF
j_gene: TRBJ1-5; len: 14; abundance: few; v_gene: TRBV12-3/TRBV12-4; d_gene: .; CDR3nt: TGTGCCAGCAGAAAGACAATAGCAAATCAGCCCCAGCATTTT; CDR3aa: CASRKTIANQPQHF
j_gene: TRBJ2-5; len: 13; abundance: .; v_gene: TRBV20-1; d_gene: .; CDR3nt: TGCAGTGCTAGAATCAGAAACCAAGAGACCCAGTACTTC; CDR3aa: CSARIRNQETQYF
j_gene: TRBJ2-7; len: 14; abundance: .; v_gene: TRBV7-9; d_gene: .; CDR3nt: TGTGCCAGCAGCCTAACCGACAGAAAGTACGAGCAGTACTTC; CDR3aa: CASSLTDRKYEQYF
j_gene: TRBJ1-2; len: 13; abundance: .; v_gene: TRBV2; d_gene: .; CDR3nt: TGTGCCAGCATTGTTGTACAGAACTATGGCTACACCTTC; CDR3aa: CASIVVQNYGYTF
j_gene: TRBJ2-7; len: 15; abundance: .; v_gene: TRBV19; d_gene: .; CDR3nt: TGTGCCAGTAGTATCGACAGACTTTCTACCTACGAGCAGTACTTC; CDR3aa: CASSIDRLSTYEQYF
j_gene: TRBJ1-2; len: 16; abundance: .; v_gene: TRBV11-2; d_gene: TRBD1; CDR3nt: TGTGCCAGCAGCGGACGGACAGGGGAGGAAAACTATGGCTACACCTTC; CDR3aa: CASSGRTGEENYGYTF
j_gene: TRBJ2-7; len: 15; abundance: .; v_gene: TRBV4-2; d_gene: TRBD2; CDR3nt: TGTGCCAGCAGCCGGGGCTATAAAGCGGGAGACGAGCAGTACTTC; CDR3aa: CASSRGYKAGDEQYF
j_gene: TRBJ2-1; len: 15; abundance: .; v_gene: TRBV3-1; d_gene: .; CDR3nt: TGTGCCAGCAGCCAACATCCCACACAAGAGCAGAAGCAGTTCTTC; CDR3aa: CASSQHPTQEQKQFF
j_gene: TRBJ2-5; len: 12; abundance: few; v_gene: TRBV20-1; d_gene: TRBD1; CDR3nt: TGCAGTGCTATAGACCAGACAGGGAAGCAGTACTTC; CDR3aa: CSAIDQTGKQYF
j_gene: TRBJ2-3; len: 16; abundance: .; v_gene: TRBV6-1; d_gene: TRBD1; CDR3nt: TGTGCCAGCAGTGATGCCGGGACAGGATCTCGGGATACGCAGTATTTT; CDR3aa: CASSDAGTGSRDTQYF
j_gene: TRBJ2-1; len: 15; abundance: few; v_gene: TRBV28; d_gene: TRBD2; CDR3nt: TGTGCCAGCAGTTCCTGGACTAGCGGGGGAAATGAGCAGTTCTTC; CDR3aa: CASSSWTSGGNEQFF
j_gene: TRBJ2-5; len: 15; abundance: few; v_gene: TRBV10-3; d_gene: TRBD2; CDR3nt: TGTGCCATCAGGGCTAGCGGGAGTTCGGGGGAGACCCAGTACTTC; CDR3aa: CAIRASGSSGETQYF
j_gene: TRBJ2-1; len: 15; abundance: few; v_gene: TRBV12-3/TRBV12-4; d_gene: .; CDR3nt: TGTGCCAGCAGTACCGGAGCCGGCGGTATCAATGAGCAGTTCTTC; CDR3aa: CASSTGAGGINEQFF
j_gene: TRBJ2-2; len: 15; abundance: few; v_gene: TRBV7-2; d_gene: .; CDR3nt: TGTGCCAGCAGCCCAAGACAGCTCAACACCGGGGAGCTGTTTTTT; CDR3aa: CASSPRQLNTGELFF
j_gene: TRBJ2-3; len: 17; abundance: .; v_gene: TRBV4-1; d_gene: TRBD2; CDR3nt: TGCGCCAGCAGCCAAGATCCCGGGAGGGCTAGGATGGATACGCAGTATTTT; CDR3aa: CASSQDPGRARMDTQYF
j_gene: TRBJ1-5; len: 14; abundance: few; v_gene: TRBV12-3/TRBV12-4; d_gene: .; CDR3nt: TGTGCCAGCAGTTTAAGCCATAGCAATCAGCCCCAGCATTTT; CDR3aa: CASSLSHSNQPQHF
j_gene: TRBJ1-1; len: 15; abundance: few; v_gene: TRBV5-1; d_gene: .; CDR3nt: TGCGCCAGCAGCTTGGAGCGACAGATGAACACTGAAGCTTTCTTT; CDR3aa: CASSLERQMNTEAFF
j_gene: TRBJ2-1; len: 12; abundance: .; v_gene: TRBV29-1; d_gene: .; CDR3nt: TGCAGCGTTGCGACGGGATACAATGAGCAGTTCTTC; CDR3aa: CSVATGYNEQFF
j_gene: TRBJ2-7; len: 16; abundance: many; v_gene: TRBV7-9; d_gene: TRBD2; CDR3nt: TGTGCCAGCAGCTCCGAAGCGGGAGATAGGTCCTACGAGCAGTACTTC; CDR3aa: CASSSEAGDRSYEQYF
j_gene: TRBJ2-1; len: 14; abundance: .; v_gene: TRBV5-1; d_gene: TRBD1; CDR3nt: TGCGCCAGCAGCCGAAGGACAGGAACAAATGAGCAGTTCTTC; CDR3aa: CASSRRTGTNEQFF